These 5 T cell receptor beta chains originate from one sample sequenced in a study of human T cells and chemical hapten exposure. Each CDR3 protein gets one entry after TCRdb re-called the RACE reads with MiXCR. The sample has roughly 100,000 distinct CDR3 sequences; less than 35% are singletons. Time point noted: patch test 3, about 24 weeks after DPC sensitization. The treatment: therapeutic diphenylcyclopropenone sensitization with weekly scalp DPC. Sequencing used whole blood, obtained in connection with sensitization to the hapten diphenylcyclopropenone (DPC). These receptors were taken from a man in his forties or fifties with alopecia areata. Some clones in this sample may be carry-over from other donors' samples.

The DNA of the CDR3 is TGTGCCAGCACCCTTAGCGGGAGCTCCTACAATGAGCAGTTCTTC. Translating it yields CASTLSGSSYNEQFF. The gene calls are TRBV28 and TRBJ2-1; TRBD2 matches 9 bases. V shed 7 bases and J 0 bases; nucleotides not matched to a gene: 4. CDR3 length equals 15 residues. Per germline, CDR1 MDHEN and CDR2 SYDVKM.

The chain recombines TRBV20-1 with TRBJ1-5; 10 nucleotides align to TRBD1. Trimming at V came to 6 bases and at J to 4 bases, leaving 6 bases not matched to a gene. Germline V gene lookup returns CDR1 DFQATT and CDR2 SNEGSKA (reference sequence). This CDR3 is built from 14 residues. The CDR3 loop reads CSAAGQGLNQPQHF. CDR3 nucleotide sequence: TGCAGTGCAGCGGGACAGGGGCTTAATCAGCCCCAGCATTTT.

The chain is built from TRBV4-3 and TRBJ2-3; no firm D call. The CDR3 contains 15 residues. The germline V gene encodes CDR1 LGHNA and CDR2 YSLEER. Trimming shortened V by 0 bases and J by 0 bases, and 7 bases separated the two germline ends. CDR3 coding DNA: TGCGCCAGCAGCCAAGACGGCGGAAGCACAGATACGCAGTATTTT. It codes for CASSQDGGSTDTQYF.

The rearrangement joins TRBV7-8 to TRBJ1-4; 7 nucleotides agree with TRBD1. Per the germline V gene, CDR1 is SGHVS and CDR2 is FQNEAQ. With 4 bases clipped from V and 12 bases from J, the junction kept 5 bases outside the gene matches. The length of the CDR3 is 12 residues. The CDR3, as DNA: TGTGCCAGCAGCTCGGACAGGAAGCAACTGTTTTTT. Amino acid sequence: CASSSDRKQLFF.

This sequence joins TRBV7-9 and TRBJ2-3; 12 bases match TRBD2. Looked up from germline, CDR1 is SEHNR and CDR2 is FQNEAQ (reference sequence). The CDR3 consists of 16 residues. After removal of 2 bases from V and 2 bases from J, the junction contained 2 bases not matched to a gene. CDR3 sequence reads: CASSLRLAGVTDTQYF. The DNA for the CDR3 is TGTGCCAGCAGCTTAAGACTAGCGGGAGTCACAGATACGCAGTATTTT. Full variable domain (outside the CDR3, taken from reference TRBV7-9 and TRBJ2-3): DTGVSQNPRHKITKRGQNVTFRCDPISEHNRLYWYRQTLGQGPEFLTYFQNEAQLEKSRLLSDRFSAERPKGSFSTLEIQRTEQGDSAMYLCASSLRLAGVTDTQYFGPGTRLTVL.